This is a list of T cell receptor beta chains from one sample in a study of blood T cell repertoires in COVID-19. Sequenced by immunoSEQ multiplex PCR; TCRdb stores in-frame clones only, minus some. This repertoire shows roughly 67,000 clones, 85% found once; its top ten account for 23%. Material for sequencing was peripheral blood. These receptors were taken from a man in his fifties with acute or convalescent COVID-19. The CDR3 runs from the conserved cysteine through the conserved F or W. Fields, in order: J gene, D gene, clone size, V gene, CDR3 DNA, CDR3 protein. A D gene is named only where the DNA matches it firmly. The listing skips clone size in some rows; elsewhere it reads once, few, many or a size class.

>TRBJ1-2|TRBD1|.|TRBV5-1
TGCGCCAGCAGCCCGAACGGACAGGGCGCCTATGGCTACACCTTC
CASSPNGQGAYGYTF
>TRBJ1-5|.|.|TRBV4-1
TGCGCCAGCAGCCAAGATGATGGCAGGGCAAGCAATCAGCCCCAGCATTTT
CASSQDDGRASNQPQHF
>TRBJ2-5|.|.|TRBV24-1
TGTGCCACCAGTGCTCAGACAGGGCGGGACGAGACCCAGTACTTC
CATSAQTGRDETQYF
>TRBJ2-5|TRBD2|.|TRBV2
TGTGCCAGCAGAGTAGCGGGGGGCCAAGAGACCCAGTACTTC
CASRVAGGQETQYF
>TRBJ1-1|.|.|TRBV19
TGTGCCAGTAGTTCCCCCGAGGGGAACACTGAAGCTTTCTTT
CASSSPEGNTEAFF
>TRBJ1-6|.|few|TRBV3-1/TRBV3-2
TGTGCCAGCAGCCAAGTGGGGGTCGCGGGAAATTCACCCCTCCACTTT
CASSQVGVAGNSPLHF
>TRBJ1-2|.|few|TRBV30
TGTGCCTGGAGTGCCCCCGTAAACTATGGCTACACCTTC
CAWSAPVNYGYTF
>TRBJ2-5|.|.|TRBV11-2
TGTGCCAGCAGCCCGAATCGACGGGTCCAAGAGACCCAGTACTTC
CASSPNRRVQETQYF
>TRBJ1-2|TRBD1|.|TRBV27
TGTGCCAGCAGTTTATCTGGCAGGGGGGACTATGGCTACACCTTC
CASSLSGRGDYGYTF
>TRBJ2-1|.|.|TRBV5-1
TGCGCCAGCAGCTTGGCCCCTGGTGGCGGGGTACTCAATGAGCAGTTCTTC
CASSLAPGGGVLNEQFF
>TRBJ2-1|TRBD1|.|TRBV5-6
TGTGCCAGCAGCTTGTTCCAGGACAGGATAAACAATGAGCAGTTCTTC
CASSLFQDRINNEQFF
>TRBJ1-5|.|few|TRBV19
TGTGCCAGTAGTATCTCACAGTATAGCAATCAGCCCCAGCATTTT
CASSISQYSNQPQHF
>TRBJ1-2|TRBD1|.|TRBV28
TGTGCCAGCAGTTTAACAGGGGTATCTGACTATGGCTACACCTTC
CASSLTGVSDYGYTF
>TRBJ2-5|.|.|TRBV7-9
TGTGCCAGCAGCCCCCTGGGTAACACAAGGGGAGAGACCCAGTACTTC
CASSPLGNTRGETQYF
>TRBJ1-2|TRBD1|once|TRBV28
TGTGCCAGCAGTTCCTCGTGGGGACAGGGGCGTGGCTACACCTTC
CASSSSWGQGRGYTF
>TRBJ1-1|.|.|TRBV6-5
TGTGCCAGCAGTTACTTCAGGGCCACTGAAGCTTTCTTT
CASSYFRATEAFF
>TRBJ2-1|TRBD1|.|TRBV19
TGTGCCAGTACCCCGGACAGGGAAAGACCTGAGCAGTTCTTC
CASTPDRERPEQFF
>TRBJ1-1|.|once|TRBV9
TGTGCCAGCAGCGGGACACCGAACACTGAAGCTTTCTTT
CASSGTPNTEAFF
>TRBJ1-2|.|.|TRBV2
TGTGCCAGCAGCTCCCACAGGGACTACACCTTC
CASSSHRDYTF
>TRBJ2-3|TRBD2|.|TRBV6-4
TGTGCCAGCAGTAACAGGGCGGGGGGCCGAACAGATACGCAGTATTTT
CASSNRAGGRTDTQYF
>TRBJ1-1|.|few|TRBV5-1
TGCGCCAGCAGCATGACAGGGAACACTGAAGCTTTCTTT
CASSMTGNTEAFF
>TRBJ2-1|.|.|TRBV7-3
TGTGCCAGCAGGGACGACAGGTCGCTAAACAATGAGCAGTTCTTC
CASRDDRSLNNEQFF
>TRBJ2-5|.|.|TRBV18
TGTGCCAGCTCACTCACCAGACAGGACTGGGAGACCCAGTACTTC
CASSLTRQDWETQYF
>TRBJ1-1|.|.|TRBV3-1/TRBV3-2
TGTGCCAGCAGCCAGTCGGGAGTGAACACTGAAGCTTTCTTT
CASSQSGVNTEAFF
>TRBJ2-7|.|.|TRBV7-6
TGTGCCAGCAGCTTAGGGACAGAGCAAACCTACGAGCAGTACTTC
CASSLGTEQTYEQYF
>TRBJ1-5|TRBD1|.|TRBV2
TGTGCCAGCAGCCTGGACAGGGATAATCAGCCCCAGCATTTT
CASSLDRDNQPQHF
>TRBJ2-1|.|.|TRBV12-3/TRBV12-4
TGTGCCAGCAGTCGACAGGAGCCCCATGAGCAGTTCTTC
CASSRQEPHEQFF
>TRBJ1-1|TRBD1|once|TRBV5-4
TGTGCCAGCAGCGCGGACAGGAGCACTGAAGCTTTCTTT
CASSADRSTEAFF
>TRBJ2-7|.|few|TRBV4-2
TGTGCCAGCAGCCCACTCGACAACAGGGTGGAGCAGTACTTC
CASSPLDNRVEQYF
>TRBJ2-1|TRBD2|.|TRBV2
TGTGCCACCCACCGGACTAGCGGCAATGAGCAGTTCTTC
CATHRTSGNEQFF
>TRBJ2-7|.|.|TRBV6-5
TGTGCCAGCAGCTACGGGCCGGGAGATTCCTACGAGCAGTACTTC
CASSYGPGDSYEQYF
>TRBJ2-5|TRBD2|.|TRBV7-2
TGTGCCAGCAGCTTAGTGCCTAGCGGGGTGGAGACCCAGTACTTC
CASSLVPSGVETQYF
>TRBJ2-2|TRBD2|.|TRBV7-9
TGTGCCAGCAGCTTAGGTCTAGCGGAAATTAACACCGGGGAGCTGTTTTTT
CASSLGLAEINTGELFF
>TRBJ2-2|.|.|TRBV2
TGTGCCAGCTTTGACGGGGACACCGGGGAGCTGTTTTTT
CASFDGDTGELFF
>TRBJ2-1|.|.|TRBV24-1
TGTGCCACCAGTGTCGGCGGGCCACTTACTGAGCAGTTCTTC
CATSVGGPLTEQFF
>TRBJ2-1|TRBD1|.|TRBV24-1
TGTGCCACCAGTATGACAGGGGGCACTCCCAACAATGAGCAGTTCTTC
CATSMTGGTPNNEQFF
>TRBJ1-4|TRBD1|.|TRBV19
TGTGCCAGTAGTAAAGGACAGGGTGAAAAACTGTTTTTT
CASSKGQGEKLFF
>TRBJ2-1|TRBD1|few|TRBV4-2
TGTGCCAGCAGCCAAGATGGGACAGAAAACAATGAGCAGTTCTTC
CASSQDGTENNEQFF
>TRBJ2-1|.|.|TRBV29-1
TGCAGCGTGGAGACTAGGGTCGAGCAGTTCTTC
CSVETRVEQFF
>TRBJ2-7|TRBD2|.|TRBV9
TGTGCCAGCAGCCCGGCCCCCGGACTAGCGGGGCCAGGGGAGCAGTACTTC
CASSPAPGLAGPGEQYF
>TRBJ2-6|.|.|TRBV10-2
TGCGCCAGCAGAGATCAAAACAGTGAGTCTGGGGCCAACGTCCTGACTTTC
CASRDQNSESGANVLTF
>TRBJ2-3|TRBD2|few|TRBV4-1
TGCGCCAGCAGCCAAGTACTAGCGGGGGTCACAGATACGCAGTATTTT
CASSQVLAGVTDTQYF
>TRBJ2-1|TRBD2|.|TRBV9
TGTGCCAGCAGCGTAGCAACTAGCGGATGGGGTGAGCAGTTCTTC
CASSVATSGWGEQFF
>TRBJ1-1|.|.|TRBV30
TGTGCCTGGAAAGGAGACCTGAACACTGAAGCTTTCTTT
CAWKGDLNTEAFF
>TRBJ2-3|TRBD2|.|TRBV19
TGTGCCAGTAGTACCCGACTAGCCCTCACAGATACGCAGTATTTT
CASSTRLALTDTQYF
>TRBJ1-2|TRBD1|.|TRBV25-1
TGTGCCAGCAGTGAGGCAGGGGGAAACTATGGCTACACCTTC
CASSEAGGNYGYTF
>TRBJ2-1|TRBD2|.|TRBV9
TGTGCCAGCAGCGGTAGCGGGGGGGCCAGGATTGAGCAGTTCTTC
CASSGSGGARIEQFF
>TRBJ2-3|TRBD2|.|TRBV5-4
TGTGCCAGCAGGCCGGGGGGGCCGGGAGATACGCAGTATTTT
CASRPGGPGDTQYF
>TRBJ2-6|.|.|TRBV18
TGTGCCAGCTCACCTACTTTGGGCAGGTCCCCCATGGGGGCCAACGTCCTGACTTTC
CASSPTLGRSPMGANVLTF
>TRBJ1-5|.|.|TRBV19
TGTGCCAGTAGTCCCCAGGGTAACGACAATCAGCCCCAGCATTTT
CASSPQGNDNQPQHF
>TRBJ2-4|.|.|TRBV3-1/TRBV3-2
TGTGCCAGCAGCCCCTACGGGAAAGGGGCCAAAAACATTCAGTACTTC
CASSPYGKGAKNIQYF
>TRBJ2-5|TRBD2|.|TRBV5-1
TGCGCCAGCAGCATGGATAGCGGGGGGGCCCGAGAGACCCAGTACTTC
CASSMDSGGARETQYF
>TRBJ2-2|.|.|TRBV11-2
TGTGCCAGCAGCTTAGGAGAACAGGGGGAGCTGTTTTTT
CASSLGEQGELFF
>TRBJ1-5|.|.|TRBV6-5
TGTGCCAGCAGTCGAGGGAATCAGCCCCAGCATTTT
CASSRGNQPQHF
>TRBJ2-7|TRBD1|.|TRBV9
TGTGCCAGCAGCGTAGAAGGCCAGGGGGCTTACGAGCAGTACTTC
CASSVEGQGAYEQYF
>TRBJ1-6|.|.|TRBV6-5
TGTGCCAGCAGTCAAACGGGGTCACCCCTCCACTTT
CASSQTGSPLHF
>TRBJ2-7|.|many|TRBV11-2
TGTGCCAGCAGCTTAAATGCTCGGGGGAGTGAGCAGTACTTC
CASSLNARGSEQYF
>TRBJ2-3|TRBD2|few|TRBV5-1
TGCGCCAGCAGCTTAGGTGGAGCGGGGGGGCAGGGAGATACGCAGTATTTT
CASSLGGAGGQGDTQYF